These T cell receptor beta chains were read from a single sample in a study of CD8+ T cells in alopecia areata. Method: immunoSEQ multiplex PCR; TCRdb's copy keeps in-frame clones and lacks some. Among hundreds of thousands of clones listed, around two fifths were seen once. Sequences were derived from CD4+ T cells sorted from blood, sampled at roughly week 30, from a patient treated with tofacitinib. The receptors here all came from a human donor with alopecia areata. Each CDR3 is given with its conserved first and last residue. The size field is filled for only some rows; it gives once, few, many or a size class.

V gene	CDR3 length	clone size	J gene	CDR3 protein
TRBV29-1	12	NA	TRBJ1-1	CSVTSRGDEAFF
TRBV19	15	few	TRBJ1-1	CASSPWQGARTEAFF
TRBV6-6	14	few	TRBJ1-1	CASSYPELNTEAFF
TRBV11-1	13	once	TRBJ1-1	CASSLRGNTEAFF
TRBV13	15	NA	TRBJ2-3	CASSSSDRFTDTQYF
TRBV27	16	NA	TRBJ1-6	CASSPEPGQGISPLHF
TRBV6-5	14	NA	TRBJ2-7	CASSVTGFSYEQYF
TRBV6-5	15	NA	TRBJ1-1	CASSYLGGMNTEAFF
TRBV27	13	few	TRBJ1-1	CASRFAAGSEAFF
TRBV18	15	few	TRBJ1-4	CASSPLWGADEKLFF
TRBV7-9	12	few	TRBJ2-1	CASSPSLNEQFF
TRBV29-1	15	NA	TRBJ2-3	CSVVSLAVSTDTQYF
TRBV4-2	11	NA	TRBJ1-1	CASSQGREAFF
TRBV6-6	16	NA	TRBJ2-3	CASSYPMNGRTDTQYF
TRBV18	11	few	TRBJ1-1	CASSPGAEAFF
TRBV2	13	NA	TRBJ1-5	CASSEGSTQPQHF
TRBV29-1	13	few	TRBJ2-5	CSVEGPPQETQYF
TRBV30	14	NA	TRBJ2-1	CAWSDNLLASAQFF
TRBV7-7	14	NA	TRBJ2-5	CASSLGGTASTQYF
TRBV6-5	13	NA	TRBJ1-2	CASSTRPGTGYTF
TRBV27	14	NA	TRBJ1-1	CASSLDSLNTEAFF
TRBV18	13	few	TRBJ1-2	CASSPDQAYGYTF
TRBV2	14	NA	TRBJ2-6	CASGDTAGANVLTF
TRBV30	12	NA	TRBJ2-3	CAWSPWSDTQYF
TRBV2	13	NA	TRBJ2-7	CASSARLVGEQYF
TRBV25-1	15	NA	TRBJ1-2	CASSNPSWVGGGYTF
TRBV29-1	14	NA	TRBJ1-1	CSVDVVRAGTEAFF
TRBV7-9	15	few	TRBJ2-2	CASSPAATLTGELFF
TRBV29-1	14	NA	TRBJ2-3	CSVKLAGGPDTQYF
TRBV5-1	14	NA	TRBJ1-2	CASSLQGSGYGYTF
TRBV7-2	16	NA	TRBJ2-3	CASSQSTSGGADTQYF
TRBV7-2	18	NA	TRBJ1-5	CASSFLNFGREGHQPQHF
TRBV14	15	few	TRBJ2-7	CASSRGAVSQNEQYF
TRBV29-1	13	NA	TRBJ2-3	CSVTGQGADTQYF
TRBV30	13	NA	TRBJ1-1	CAWRTYLGTEAFF
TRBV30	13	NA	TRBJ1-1	CAWSVSENTEAFF
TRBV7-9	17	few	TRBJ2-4	CASSPSVMGGAKNIQYF
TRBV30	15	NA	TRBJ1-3	CAWSAQEDALNTIYF
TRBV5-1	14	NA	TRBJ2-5	CASKREFRQETQYF
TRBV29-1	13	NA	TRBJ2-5	CSASGQGQETQYF
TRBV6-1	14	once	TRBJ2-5	CATKPGTTEETQYF
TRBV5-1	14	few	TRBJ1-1	CASIPGPTNTEAFF
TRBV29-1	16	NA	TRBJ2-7	CSVGGLAGPLSYEQYF
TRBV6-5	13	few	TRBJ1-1	CASSSFLSAEAFF
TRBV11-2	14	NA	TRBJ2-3	CASSLDNRGDTQYF
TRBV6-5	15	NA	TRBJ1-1	CASRPILTGNTEAFF
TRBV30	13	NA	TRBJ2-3	CAWARGPTDTQYF
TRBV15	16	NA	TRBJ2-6	CATSRGHSSGANVLTF
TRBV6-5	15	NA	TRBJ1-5	CASSYSSFGVQPQHF
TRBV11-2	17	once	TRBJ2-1	CASSLVIRRGVTNEQFF
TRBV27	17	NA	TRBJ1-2	CASSFLGGQGTNYGYTF
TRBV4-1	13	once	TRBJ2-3	CASSHQGANTQYF
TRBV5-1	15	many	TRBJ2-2	CASRQQRELSGELFF
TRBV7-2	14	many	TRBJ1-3	CASSSMMAGNTIYF
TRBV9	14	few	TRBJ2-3	CASSVQAGTDTQYF
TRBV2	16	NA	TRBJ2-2	CASTEGSGDGTGELFF
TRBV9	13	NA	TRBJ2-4	CASSPRGRGIQYF
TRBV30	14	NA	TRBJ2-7	CAWRRTGSYYEQYF
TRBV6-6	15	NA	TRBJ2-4	CASSLNTAAKNIQYF